A selection of T cell receptor beta chains follows, all from one sample in a study of blood T cell repertoires in COVID-19. Measured with immunoSEQ multiplex PCR; TCRdb has only the in-frame clones, and not every one. The sample gives roughly 200,000 clones, 80% to 90% of which show up once; approximately 2.8% is in the top ten. The sequenced sample was PBMCs or T cells enriched from blood (not recorded which). Receptor source: a woman aged 45 to 65 in a cohort exposed to, infected with or recovered from COVID-19 (not recorded which). The CDR3 runs from the conserved cysteine through the conserved F or W. The D gene is left open where the match is weak. Some rows mark clone size as missing; the rest say once, few, many or name a class of expanded clone.

CDR3aa,CDR3nt,j_gene,abundance,d_gene,v_gene
CASSQDWLAGGGTDTQYF,TGCGCCAGCAGCCAAGATTGGCTAGCGGGGGGGGGCACAGATACGCAGTATTTT,TRBJ2-3,NA,TRBD2,TRBV4-3
CASSVQGMGTEAFF,TGCGCCAGCAGCGTACAGGGGATGGGCACTGAAGCTTTCTTT,TRBJ1-1,NA,TRBD1,TRBV5-1
CASSSRLAGGSTEYF,TGTGCCAGCAGCTCGCGACTAGCGGGGGGGTCTACGGAGTACTTC,TRBJ2-7,NA,TRBD2,TRBV13
CAWTPPGVLRQPQHF,TGTGCCTGGACCCCCCCAGGGGTTCTTAGACAGCCCCAGCATTTT,TRBJ1-5,NA,NA,TRBV30
CASSPRAGGLHSSYNEQFF,TGCGCCAGCAGCCCCCGCGCGGGGGGGCTTCACAGCTCCTACAATGAGCAGTTCTTC,TRBJ2-1,NA,TRBD2,TRBV5-1
CAWARERSYNEKLFF,TGTGCCTGGGCTCGGGAGCGGAGCTATAATGAAAAACTGTTTTTT,TRBJ1-4,NA,NA,TRBV30
CASSSGGTTGSTEAFF,TGTGCCAGCAGTTCTGGGGGAACGACAGGGTCGACTGAAGCTTTCTTT,TRBJ1-1,few,TRBD1,TRBV6-5
CASSTGDSPLHF,TGTGCCAGTAGCACGGGGGACTCACCCCTCCACTTT,TRBJ1-6,NA,NA,TRBV19
CAWGTGGWSYGYTF,TGTGCCTGGGGTACAGGGGGCTGGAGCTATGGCTACACCTTC,TRBJ1-2,NA,TRBD1,TRBV30
CASKGGGFETQYF,TGCGCCTCCAAAGGGGGGGGCTTCGAGACCCAGTACTTC,TRBJ2-5,NA,NA,TRBV4-1
CASSPKTSGGPETQYF,TGTGCCAGCAGCCCGAAGACTAGCGGGGGGCCAGAGACCCAGTACTTC,TRBJ2-5,NA,TRBD2,TRBV5-4
CASSLEGTGDSTQHF,TGCGCCAGCAGCTTGGAAGGGACAGGGGATTCGACCCAGCATTTT,TRBJ1-5,NA,TRBD1,TRBV5-1
CASSLLTGRDNTISSQYF,TGTGCCAGCAGTTTATTAACAGGGCGAGATAATACGATTTCCTCGCAGTACTTC,TRBJ2-7,once,NA,TRBV28
CASSSGNRQAGARANYGYTF,TGTGCCAGCAGCAGTGGGAATCGCCAGGCAGGGGCCAGAGCTAACTATGGCTACACCTTC,TRBJ1-2,NA,NA,TRBV21-1
CASSLDGGSGTEAFF,TGTGCCAGCAGTTTGGACGGGGGGTCAGGCACTGAAGCTTTCTTT,TRBJ1-1,NA,NA,TRBV27
CASSQDTFSGQIEKLFF,TGCGCCAGCAGCCAAGATACTTTCTCGGGACAGATCGAAAAACTGTTTTTT,TRBJ1-4,NA,TRBD1,TRBV4-1
CASSSTWQETQYF,TGTGCCAGCAGCTCCACATGGCAAGAGACCCAGTACTTC,TRBJ2-5,NA,NA,TRBV7-2
CASSQSPGADNSPLHF,TGCGCCAGCAGCCAATCCCCAGGGGCCGATAATTCACCCCTCCACTTT,TRBJ1-6,NA,NA,TRBV4-3
CAIGDSYTGELFF,TGTGCCATCGGCGACTCGTACACCGGGGAGCTGTTTTTT,TRBJ2-2,NA,NA,TRBV10-3
CASSPQTDRDDEKLFF,TGTGCCAGCAGCCCACAAACCGACAGGGATGATGAAAAACTGTTTTTT,TRBJ1-4,NA,TRBD1,TRBV7-9
CASSPQGGTNYGYTF,TGCGCCAGCAGCCCTCAGGGAGGGACTAACTATGGCTACACCTTC,TRBJ1-2,once,NA,TRBV5-1
CASKLDRGSPLHF,TGTGCCAGCAAACTGGACAGGGGTTCACCCCTCCACTTT,TRBJ1-6,NA,TRBD1,TRBV2
CASSLFPRAYDSHNYGYTF,TGTGCCAGCAGCTTATTCCCCAGGGCCTACGACAGTCATAACTATGGCTACACCTTC,TRBJ1-2,NA,NA,TRBV7-9
CASSGFVLDRNTEAFF,TGCGCCAGCAGCGGTTTTGTCTTGGACAGGAACACTGAAGCTTTCTTT,TRBJ1-1,NA,NA,TRBV5-1
CASSFRASGYGYTF,TGTGCCAGCAGTTTTAGAGCTTCCGGCTATGGCTACACCTTC,TRBJ1-2,NA,NA,TRBV27
CASSQDSRAGVSYEQYF,TGCGCCAGCAGCCAAGATTCAAGGGCAGGGGTTTCCTACGAGCAGTACTTC,TRBJ2-7,NA,NA,TRBV4-1
CASLPLDRPGAGAFF,TGTGCCAGTCTCCCCCTCGACAGGCCTGGCGCTGGGGCTTTCTTT,TRBJ1-1,NA,NA,TRBV19
CAWSGDRIPSNQPQHF,TGTGCCTGGAGTGGGGACAGAATTCCAAGCAATCAGCCCCAGCATTTT,TRBJ1-5,NA,TRBD1,TRBV30
CASSSSKRGSTDTQYF,TGTGCCAGCAGCTCGTCCAAGCGGGGGAGCACAGATACGCAGTATTTT,TRBJ2-3,NA,TRBD2,TRBV7-3
CASSFGLTGGFEQYF,TGTGCCAGCAGCTTTGGACTGACAGGGGGGTTTGAGCAGTACTTC,TRBJ2-7,NA,TRBD1,TRBV7-9
CASVPDRNSPLHF,TGTGCCAGCGTACCGGACAGAAATTCACCCCTCCACTTT,TRBJ1-6,NA,NA,TRBV18
CASSLARMGYTF,TGTGCCAGCAGCTTAGCGCGGATGGGCTACACCTTC,TRBJ1-2,NA,NA,TRBV7-2
CASSDLLRTGTNYGYTF,TGCGCCAGCAGCGACCTTTTGCGGACAGGGACTAACTATGGCTACACCTTC,TRBJ1-2,NA,TRBD1,TRBV4-1
CATVAGSGGYNEQFF,TGTGCCACCGTAGCAGGGAGCGGGGGGTACAATGAGCAGTTCTTC,TRBJ2-1,NA,TRBD2,TRBV25-1
CASSLGLDNLSGNTIYF,TGTGCCAGCAGCTTAGGGTTGGACAACCTCTCTGGAAACACCATATATTTT,TRBJ1-3,NA,NA,TRBV7-9
CASSSQGNTEAFF,TGTGCCAGCAGCTCACAGGGGAACACTGAAGCTTTCTTT,TRBJ1-1,NA,NA,TRBV7-6
CASSLEARVGQPQHF,TGTGCCAGCAGCTTAGAGGCCAGGGTAGGTCAGCCCCAGCATTTT,TRBJ1-5,NA,NA,TRBV7-8
CASSQDGGAGQDGYTF,TGCGCCAGCAGCCAAGATGGGGGGGCAGGGCAAGATGGCTACACCTTC,TRBJ1-2,once,NA,TRBV4-3
CAISEGRMNTEAFF,TGTGCCATCAGTGAGGGCAGAATGAACACTGAAGCTTTCTTT,TRBJ1-1,NA,NA,TRBV10-3
CASSPTNYGYTF,TGTGCCAGCAGTCCAACTAACTATGGCTACACCTTC,TRBJ1-2,few,NA,TRBV27
CASSRSRDRDREQYF,TGCGCCAGCAGCCGATCCCGGGACAGGGATCGCGAGCAGTACTTC,TRBJ2-7,once,TRBD1,TRBV5-1
CASSTPGGTDTQYF,TGTGCCAGCAGCACCCCAGGGGGAACAGATACGCAGTATTTT,TRBJ2-3,few,TRBD1,TRBV11-1
CASSLWGSGNTIYF,TGTGCCAGCAGTTTATGGGGCTCCGGAAACACCATATATTTT,TRBJ1-3,few,NA,TRBV28
CASSVGGDTEAFF,TGTGCCAGCAGCGTAGGGGGAGACACTGAAGCTTTCTTT,TRBJ1-1,few,NA,TRBV9
CASTHRGTDTQYF,TGTGCCAGCACCCACCGGGGCACAGATACGCAGTATTTT,TRBJ2-3,NA,NA,TRBV7-2
CASRKQGHLSPLHF,TGTGCCAGCAGGAAACAGGGTCATCTTTCACCCCTCCACTTT,TRBJ1-6,NA,NA,TRBV2
CASSQLGGSPLHF,TGTGCCAGCAGCCAGCTGGGGGGGTCACCCCTCCACTTT,TRBJ1-6,NA,NA,TRBV27
CASSQGLYEQYF,TGTGCCAGCAGTCAGGGACTCTACGAGCAGTACTTC,TRBJ2-7,NA,NA,TRBV6-2/TRBV6-3
CASSPGNGRPGYTF,TGCGCCAGCAGCCCAGGGAACGGGAGGCCTGGCTACACCTTC,TRBJ1-2,NA,NA,TRBV4-3
CASSSPQGRFGYTF,TGTGCCAGCAGCTCGCCACAGGGGAGGTTCGGCTACACCTTC,TRBJ1-2,NA,TRBD1,TRBV7-2
CASSWGPINIQYF,TGTGCCAGCAGCTGGGGCCCTATAAACATTCAGTACTTC,TRBJ2-4,NA,NA,TRBV5-8
CASSLGLANLYEQYF,TGTGCCAGCAGCTTGGGACTAGCTAATCTCTACGAGCAGTACTTC,TRBJ2-7,NA,TRBD2,TRBV2
CASSLDVFGTVSNTIYF,TGTGCCAGCAGCTTAGATGTGTTCGGGACAGTAAGCAACACCATATATTTT,TRBJ1-3,NA,TRBD1,TRBV11-2
CASSPISGRRQPQHF,TGTGCCAGCTCACCAATTTCAGGGAGGCGTCAGCCCCAGCATTTT,TRBJ1-5,NA,NA,TRBV18
CASSVDRGGYGYTF,TGTGCCAGCAGCGTAGACAGGGGAGGCTATGGCTACACCTTC,TRBJ1-2,NA,TRBD1,TRBV9